This TCR beta chain was captured by sequencing in a study of T cells in Graves' hyperthyroidism and ophthalmopathy. Study-level results: Blood also showed most of the thyroid clonotypes that were expanded above 0.001.

Trimming cost V 1 base and J 3 bases; bases outside gene matches: 4. Germline V gene sequence: CDR1 SGHTA, CDR2 FQGNSA. CDR3 length: 17 residues. PBMCs were derived from about 10 ml fresh peripheral blood. This clonotype came up a few times. Its antigen is undetermined. TCR beta CDR3 region amplification was performed from RNA transcripts. The HTBI set primed first-round TCR CDR3 RT-PCR. TCRdb re-called the multiplex PCR reads through MiXCR, storing one row per CDR3 protein. This sample yields around 420,000 distinct CDR3 sequences, of which 15% to 18% are seen a single time; roughly 7.7% belongs to the top ten.

The receptor comes from a woman under 30 with Graves' hyperthyroidism. The source material was blood. The V gene is TRBV7-2, the J gene TRBJ2-1; 12 bases fit TRBD2. This CDR3 is CASSLVPSGGGYNEQFF. CDR3 coding DNA: TGTGCCAGCAGCTTAGTCCCTAGCGGGGGGGGCTACAATGAGCAGTTCTTC. Variable domain in full (rest from reference TRBV7-2 and TRBJ2-1): GAGVSQSPSNKVTEKGKDVELRCDPISGHTALYWYRQSLGQGLEFLIYFQGNSAPDKSGLPSDRFSAERTGGSVSTLTIQRTQQEDSAVYLCASSLVPSGGGYNEQFFGPGTRLTVL.